Here is one TCR beta chain with its context. There is no known antigen for this receptor. It has no much larger one-base neighbor in the sample; base qualities were not kept. This record belongs to a study of shared clonotypes between healthy human individuals (dated by TCRdb to 2018 to 2020). Regarding the research as a whole: The cohort comprised two women and three men aged 18 to 49 years. Leukapheresis yielded between about 0.9 and 10 billion PBMCs per donor. To increase sequencing depth and limit assay-specific biases, TCR repertoire library preparation and sequencing were carried out by different laboratories using diverse techniques. For each donor, CD4 naive and CD4 memory were each run on three plates, CD8 naive on two plates, and CD8 memory on one plate. To estimate repertoire size and how much clonotype sharing occurs between individuals, the study deeply sequenced the blood TCR repertoires of several healthy adults.

Points the paper makes about the study in general: Estimated clonotype richness was generally larger for naive than for memory subsets. Sharing across several donors was observed for around 5% of naive CD4, around 3.5% of naive CD8, 2.3% of memory CD4, and about 0.39% of memory CD8 clonotypes. Pairwise subsampling led to the expectation that sequencing depth would affect the degree of clonotype sharing among donors. Sampling was restricted to blood, and TCR repertoires in tissues likely differ from the TCR repertoires found in blood. Compared with non-shared clonotypes, the clonotypes found in all four sorted-subset donors had higher generation probabilities. Rarefaction of sorted-subset datasets indicated incomplete sequencing despite the large sequencing depth. The small number of donors limited the genetic and exposure-history diversity represented.

Using the deep immunoSEQ assay, TCR CDR3 regions were amplified from genomic DNA by multiplex PCR. Genomic DNA extracted from each cell subset was distributed evenly over all wells of several immunoSEQ 96-well plates, and each plate served as one replicate. For sorted subsets, about 200 ng genomic DNA, equal to some 30,000 T cell genomes, was loaded into each replicate PCR. Purified libraries were measured with a Qubit 3.0 fluorometer, size-checked on a Bioanalyzer 2100, and measured again with the KAPA Library Quantification kit. Every immunoSEQ 96-well plate was sequenced on a dedicated single-read 150-cycle Illumina NextSeq 550 flow cell. The original methods were these. Because the immunoSEQ output held only junctional sequences and lacked quality scores, the filtering could not match the filtering applied to full-length reads. To assign V/J genes and CDR3, sequences were annotated against IMGT germline references using PyIR, a Python wrapper for IgBLAST v1.9. Reads with weak V/J assignments (E-value above 1e-6), missing CDR3, stop codons, out-of-frame junctions, or ambiguous translated residues were removed. V3J clonotypes were defined as sequences sharing an identical inferred V gene, J gene, and CDR3 amino acid sequence. The percentage overlap between two repertoires was calculated by dividing the number of shared unique clonotypes by the size of the smaller repertoire. Three approaches were used to assess repertoire richness: RTK rarefaction, the Chao1 estimator, and Recon v2.1 estimates of unobserved clonotypes. OLGA was used to compute generation probabilities for all TCRbeta clonotypes that the gDNA method yielded from a few donors. TCRdb mirrors the immuneACCESS table, restricted to in-frame sequences. Some clones are absent from its copies; in checked studies, under half trace to an unresolved V gene, and the reason for the others is unknown. V and J calls and clone size are copied from that table; D and trimming were computed from the DNA. Counted in this sample were 2 million to 3 million clones; over 85% of them appeared once. Around 0.4% of the sample is in the top ten clones.

The donors were healthy, HIV-negative adults who had no recently reported acute infections or vaccinations. Only Caucasian adults living in Nashville, Tennessee, USA were represented among the donors. Magnetic negative selection was used to enrich CD4+ T cells, after which naive cells were positively selected on CD45RA and the negative fraction became the memory subset. After blood collection by leukapheresis, PBMCs were isolated using Ficoll-Histopaque density gradient centrifugation and then cryopreserved in the vapor phase of liquid nitrogen. Analytical flow cytometry was used to check the purity and quantity of every magnetically sorted T cell population. Each sorted fraction had its genomic DNA isolated and then quantified by UV absorbance on a Nanodrop 2000c. The sample was naive CD4+ T cells from PBMCs. The cell subset or site label of this sample denotes: CD45RA+ positively selected. The origin of this receptor is a man in his late teens or twenties in good health. Some clones in this sample may be carry-over from other donors' samples.

The nucleotides are TGTGCCAGCAGTAGACAGGGCGTGGGGGATACGCAGTATTTT. Translation gives CASSRQGVGDTQYF. The chain joins TRBV25-1 to TRBJ2-3, with 7 bases matching TRBD1. At the junction V is shortened by 5 bases and J by 6 bases; bases outside the gene matches: 8. Counted from cysteine to phenylalanine, this CDR3 has 14 amino acids. The kept DNA is CDR3 alone, 42 bases in frame from the first base. From the germline V gene, CDR1 is MGHDK and CDR2 is SYGVNS. Here the CDR3 is joined to the reference TRBV25-1 and TRBJ2-3 genes, and the full variable domain is: EADIYQTPRYLVIGTGKKITLECSQTMGHDKMYWYQQDPGMELHLIHYSYGVNSTEKGDLSSESTVSRIRTEHFPLTLESARPSHTSQYLCASSRQGVGDTQYFGPGTRLTVL.